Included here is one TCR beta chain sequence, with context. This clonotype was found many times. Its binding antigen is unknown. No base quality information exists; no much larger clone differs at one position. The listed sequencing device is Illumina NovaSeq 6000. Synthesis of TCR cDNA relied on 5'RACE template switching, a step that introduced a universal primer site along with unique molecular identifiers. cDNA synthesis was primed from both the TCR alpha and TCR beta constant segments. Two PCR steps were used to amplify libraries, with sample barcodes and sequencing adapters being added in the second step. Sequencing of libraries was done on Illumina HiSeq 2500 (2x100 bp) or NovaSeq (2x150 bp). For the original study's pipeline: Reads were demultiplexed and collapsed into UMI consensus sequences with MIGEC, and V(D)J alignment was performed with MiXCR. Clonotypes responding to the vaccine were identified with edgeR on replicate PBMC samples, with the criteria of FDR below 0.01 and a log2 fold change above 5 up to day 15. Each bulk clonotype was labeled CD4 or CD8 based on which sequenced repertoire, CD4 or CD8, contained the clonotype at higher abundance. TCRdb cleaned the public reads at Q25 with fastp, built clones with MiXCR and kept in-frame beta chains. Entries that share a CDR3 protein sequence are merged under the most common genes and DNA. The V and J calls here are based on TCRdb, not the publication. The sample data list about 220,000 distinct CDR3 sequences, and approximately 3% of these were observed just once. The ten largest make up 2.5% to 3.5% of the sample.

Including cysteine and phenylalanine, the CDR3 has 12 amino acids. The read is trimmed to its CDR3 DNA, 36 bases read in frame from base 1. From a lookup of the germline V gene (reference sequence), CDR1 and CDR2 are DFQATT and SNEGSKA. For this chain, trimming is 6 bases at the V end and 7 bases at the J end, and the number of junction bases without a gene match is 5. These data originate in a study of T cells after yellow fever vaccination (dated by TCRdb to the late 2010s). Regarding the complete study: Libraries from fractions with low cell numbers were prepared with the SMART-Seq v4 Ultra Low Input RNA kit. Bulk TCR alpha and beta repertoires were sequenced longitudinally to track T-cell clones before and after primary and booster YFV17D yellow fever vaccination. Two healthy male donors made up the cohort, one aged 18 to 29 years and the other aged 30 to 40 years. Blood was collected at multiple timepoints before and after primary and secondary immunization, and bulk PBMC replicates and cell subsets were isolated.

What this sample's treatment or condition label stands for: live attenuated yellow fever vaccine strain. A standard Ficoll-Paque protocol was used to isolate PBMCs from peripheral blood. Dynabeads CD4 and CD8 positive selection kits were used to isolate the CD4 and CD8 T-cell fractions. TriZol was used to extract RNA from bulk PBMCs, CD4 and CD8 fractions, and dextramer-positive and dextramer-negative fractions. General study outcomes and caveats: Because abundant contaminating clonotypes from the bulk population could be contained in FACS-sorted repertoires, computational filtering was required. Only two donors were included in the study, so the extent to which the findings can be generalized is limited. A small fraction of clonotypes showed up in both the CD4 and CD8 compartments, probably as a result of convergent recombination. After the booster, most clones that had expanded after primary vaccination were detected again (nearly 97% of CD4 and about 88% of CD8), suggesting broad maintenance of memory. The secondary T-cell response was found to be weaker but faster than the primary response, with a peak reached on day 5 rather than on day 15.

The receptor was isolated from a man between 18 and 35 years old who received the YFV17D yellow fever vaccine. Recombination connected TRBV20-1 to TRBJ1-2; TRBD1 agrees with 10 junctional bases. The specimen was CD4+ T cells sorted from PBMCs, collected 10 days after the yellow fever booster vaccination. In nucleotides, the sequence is TGCAGTGCGCCGGGGACAGGGGTTGGCTACACCTTC. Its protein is CSAPGTGVGYTF.